This T cell receptor (beta chain) was identified during a study of T cells in Graves' hyperthyroidism and ophthalmopathy. Germline CDR1 is LGHDT and CDR2 is YNNKEL (reference sequence). V trimming: 5 bases; J trimming: 4 bases; junction bases outside the gene matches: 3. The CDR3 loop spans 13 amino acids. This clonotype was counted many times. It was RNA transcripts that yielded the amplified TCR beta CDR3 regions. The HTBI primer set drove a first-round RT-PCR of the TCR CDR3. TCRdb reprocessed the multiplex PCR reads with MiXCR, giving one entry per CDR3 protein. The top ten clones hold approximately 7.5% of a sample with some 460,000 distinct CDR3 sequences, around a sixth of them seen once.

J is TRBJ2-5 and V is TRBV3-1, with 8 bases fitting TRBD1. The clonotype originates from a woman between 18 and 29 years old with Graves' hyperthyroidism. Sequences were obtained from blood. CDR3 bases: TGTGCCAGCAGCGGACAGGGAAGAGAGACCCAGTACTTC. It translates to CASSGQGRETQYF.